A single sample gave rise to the 7 T cell receptor beta chains below, sequenced in a study of monozygotic twins with inflammatory bowel disease. One entry per CDR3 protein, without DNA, is what TCRdb gives after re-calling the 5' RACE reads. Its table lists approximately 400,000 distinct CDR3 sequences. The sample taken for sequencing was blood. Source of these receptors: a human donor with ulcerative colitis or Crohn's disease, or a healthy co-twin of an affected twin (not recorded which).

V usage is TRBV5-6 and J usage is TRBJ1-2. The germline V gene has CDR1 SGHDT and CDR2 YYEEEE. The CDR3 has 14 residues. The CDR3 sequence is CASSFGHIQEGYTF.

This rearrangement joins TRBV2 to TRBJ2-7; TCRdb's D gene call, TRBD2, goes unchecked for lack of DNA. Germline V gene sequence: CDR1 SNHLY, CDR2 FYNNEI. This CDR3 contains 12 residues. This chain's CDR3 is CASFSGAYEQYF.

The gene calls are TRBV4-1 and TRBJ1-5; TCRdb's D call, TRBD1, is unchecked because there is no DNA. CDR1 and CDR2 from the germline V gene are MGHRA and YSYEKL. The CDR3 is 14 amino acids. CDR3 loop: CASSQETGVQPQHF.

The chain uses TRBV9 and TRBJ1-4; as DNA is missing, the TRBD1 call by TCRdb cannot be tested. The CDR3 has 18 amino acids. The V gene's germline CDR1 is SGDLS and CDR2 YYNGEE. The CDR3 sequence is CASSESGTGYATNEKLFF. Together with reference TRBV9 and TRBJ1-4, the CDR3 gives the full variable domain: DSGVTQTPKHLITATGQRVTLRCSPRSGDLSVYWYQQSLDQGLQFLIQYYNGEERAKGNILERFSAQQFPDLHSELNLSSLELGDSALYFCASSESGTGYATNEKLFFGSGTQLSVL.

The rearrangement links TRBV29-1 to TRBJ2-1; as DNA is missing, the TRBD2 call by TCRdb cannot be tested. Per the germline V gene, CDR1 is SQVTM and CDR2 is ANQGSEA. The CDR3 extends over 14 amino acids. Here the CDR3 reads CSVDIAGGGNEQFF.

The chain employs TRBV7-2 and TRBJ2-3. This CDR3 contains 13 residues. Germline loops: CDR1 SGHTA, CDR2 FQGNSA. CDR3 protein: CASSPLEEDTQYF.

The V call is TRBV20-1, the J call TRBJ2-7; TCRdb's D call, TRBD1, is unchecked because there is no DNA. CDR3 length: 17 amino acids. Germline V lookup: CDR1 DFQATT, CDR2 SNEGSKA (reference sequence). CDR3 residues: CSASRDRVPQSSYEQYF.